This T cell receptor beta chain was identified during a study of cytomegalovirus exposure and HLA in healthy donors. Overall study findings and caveats: The study flagged fewer than 200 TCR beta chains as cytomegalovirus-associated.

Germline V gives CDR1 SEHNR, CDR2 FQNEAQ (reference sequence). The CDR3 sequence is 11 residues long. V lost 3 bases to trimming and J lost 6 bases, with 5 bases between them. It was with 60 Vbeta and 13 Jbeta primers that the PCR ran. Data came from immunoSEQ multiplex PCR; TCRdb stores just in-frame clones and leaves some out. Of some 170,000 clones listed, approximately 74% were seen once; the top ten hold 2.8%. Concerning this clone: Antigen unknown.

This receptor was taken from a woman in her thirties in good health and CMV-seronegative. The rearrangement joins TRBV7-9 to TRBJ1-2; no clear D. The sample comprised PBMCs. CDR3 protein: CASSLAHGYTF. In DNA form, the CDR3 reads TGTGCCAGCAGCTTGGCTCATGGCTACACCTTC.